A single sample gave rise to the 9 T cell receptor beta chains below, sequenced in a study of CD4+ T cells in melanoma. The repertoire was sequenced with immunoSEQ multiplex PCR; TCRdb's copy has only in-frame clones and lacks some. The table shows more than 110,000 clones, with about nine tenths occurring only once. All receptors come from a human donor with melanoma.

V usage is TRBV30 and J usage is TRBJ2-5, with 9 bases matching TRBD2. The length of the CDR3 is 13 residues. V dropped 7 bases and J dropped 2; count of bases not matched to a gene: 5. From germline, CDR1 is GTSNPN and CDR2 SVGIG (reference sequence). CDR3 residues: CASMTSGQETQYF. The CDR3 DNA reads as TGTGCCTCGATGACTAGCGGACAAGAGACCCAGTACTTC.

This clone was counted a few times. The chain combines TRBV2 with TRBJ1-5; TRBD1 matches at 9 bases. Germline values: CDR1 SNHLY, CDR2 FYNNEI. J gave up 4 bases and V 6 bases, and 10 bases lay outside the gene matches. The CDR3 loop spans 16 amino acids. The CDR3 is CASRGGQGGINQPQHF. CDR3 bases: TGTGCCAGCAGGGGGGGACAGGGCGGTATTAATCAGCCCCAGCATTTT.

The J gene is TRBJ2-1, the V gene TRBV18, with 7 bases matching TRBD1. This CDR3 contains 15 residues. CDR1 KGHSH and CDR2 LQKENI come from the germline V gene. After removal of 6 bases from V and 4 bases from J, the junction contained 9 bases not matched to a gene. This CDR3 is CASSPGTVSYNEQFF. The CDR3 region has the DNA TGTGCCAGCTCCCCCGGGACAGTTTCGTACAATGAGCAGTTCTTC.

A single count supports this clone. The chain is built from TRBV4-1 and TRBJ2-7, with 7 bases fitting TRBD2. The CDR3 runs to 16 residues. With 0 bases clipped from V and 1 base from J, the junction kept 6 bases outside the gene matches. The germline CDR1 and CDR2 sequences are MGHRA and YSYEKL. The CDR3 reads CASSQDKASGSYEQYF. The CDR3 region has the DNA TGCGCCAGCAGCCAAGATAAAGCTAGCGGTTCCTACGAGCAGTACTTC.

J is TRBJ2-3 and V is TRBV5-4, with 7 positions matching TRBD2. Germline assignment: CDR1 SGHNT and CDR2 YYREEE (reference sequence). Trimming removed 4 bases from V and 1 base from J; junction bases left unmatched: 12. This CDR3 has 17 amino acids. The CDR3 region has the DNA TGTGCCAGCAGCCGAAGTGGGAGCGGGGCTGGCACAGATACGCAGTATTTT. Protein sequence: CASSRSGSGAGTDTQYF.

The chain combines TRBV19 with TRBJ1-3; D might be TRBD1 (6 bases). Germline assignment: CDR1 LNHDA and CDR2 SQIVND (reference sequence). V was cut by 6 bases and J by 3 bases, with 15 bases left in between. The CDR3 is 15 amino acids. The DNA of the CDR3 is TGTGCCAGTAGCGCACAGGGAATGGGTGGAAACACCATATATTTT. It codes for CASSAQGMGGNTIYF.

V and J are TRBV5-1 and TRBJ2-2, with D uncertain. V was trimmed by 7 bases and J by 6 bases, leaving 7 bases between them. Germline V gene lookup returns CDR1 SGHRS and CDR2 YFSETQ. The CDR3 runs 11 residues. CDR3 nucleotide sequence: TGCGCCAGCGAAGAAGCCGGGGAGCTGTTTTTT. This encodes CASEEAGELFF.

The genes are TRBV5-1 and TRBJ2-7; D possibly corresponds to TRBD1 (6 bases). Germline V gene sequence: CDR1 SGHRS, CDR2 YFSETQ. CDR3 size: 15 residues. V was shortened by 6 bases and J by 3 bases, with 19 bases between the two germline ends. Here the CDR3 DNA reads TGCGCCAGCACCCCGTCCGCAGGGGCCGGCTACGAGCAGTACTTC. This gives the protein CASTPSAGAGYEQYF.

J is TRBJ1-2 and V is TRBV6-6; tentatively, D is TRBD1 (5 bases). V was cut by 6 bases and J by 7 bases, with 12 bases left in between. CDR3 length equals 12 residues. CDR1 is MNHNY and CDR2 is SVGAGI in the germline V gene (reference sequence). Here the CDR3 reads CASRASGLGYTF. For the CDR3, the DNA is TGTGCCAGCAGAGCATCAGGGCTTGGCTACACCTTC.